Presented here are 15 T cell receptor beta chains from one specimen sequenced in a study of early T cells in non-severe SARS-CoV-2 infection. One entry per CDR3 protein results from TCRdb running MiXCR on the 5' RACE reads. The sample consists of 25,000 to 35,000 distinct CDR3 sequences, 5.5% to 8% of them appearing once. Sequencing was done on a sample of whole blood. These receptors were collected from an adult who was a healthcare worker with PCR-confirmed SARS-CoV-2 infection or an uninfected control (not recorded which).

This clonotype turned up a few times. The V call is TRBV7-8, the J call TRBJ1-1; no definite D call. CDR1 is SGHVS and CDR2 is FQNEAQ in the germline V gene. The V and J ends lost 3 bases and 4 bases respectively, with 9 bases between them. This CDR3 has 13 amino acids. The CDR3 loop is CASSLGYSTEAFF. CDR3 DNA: TGTGCCAGCAGCTTGGGGTACAGCACTGAAGCTTTCTTT.

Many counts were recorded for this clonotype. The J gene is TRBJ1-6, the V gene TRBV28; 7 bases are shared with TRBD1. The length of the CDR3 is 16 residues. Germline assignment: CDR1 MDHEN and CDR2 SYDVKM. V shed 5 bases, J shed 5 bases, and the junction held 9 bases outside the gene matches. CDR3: CASSAPGQGDNSPLHF. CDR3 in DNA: TGTGCCAGCAGTGCCCCCGGCCAGGGGGATAATTCACCCCTCCACTTT.

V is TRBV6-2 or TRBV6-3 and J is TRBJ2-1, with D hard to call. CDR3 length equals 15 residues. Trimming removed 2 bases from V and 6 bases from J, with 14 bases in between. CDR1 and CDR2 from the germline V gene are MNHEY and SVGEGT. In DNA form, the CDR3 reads TGTGCCAGCAGTTACGTGGGCCCCGCCGTCAATGAGCAGTTCTTC. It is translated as CASSYVGPAVNEQFF.

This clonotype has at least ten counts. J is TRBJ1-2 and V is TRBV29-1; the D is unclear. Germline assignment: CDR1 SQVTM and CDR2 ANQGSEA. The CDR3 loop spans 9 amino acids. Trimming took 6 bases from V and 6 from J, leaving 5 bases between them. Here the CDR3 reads CSVRDGYTF. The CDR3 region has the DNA TGCAGCGTGAGGGATGGCTACACCTTC.

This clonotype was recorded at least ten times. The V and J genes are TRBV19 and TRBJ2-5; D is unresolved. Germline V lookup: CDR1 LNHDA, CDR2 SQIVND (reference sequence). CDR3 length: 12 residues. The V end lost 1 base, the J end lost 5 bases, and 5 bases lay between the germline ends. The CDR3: CASSIGRETQYF. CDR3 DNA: TGTGCCAGTAGTATAGGTCGGGAGACCCAGTACTTC.

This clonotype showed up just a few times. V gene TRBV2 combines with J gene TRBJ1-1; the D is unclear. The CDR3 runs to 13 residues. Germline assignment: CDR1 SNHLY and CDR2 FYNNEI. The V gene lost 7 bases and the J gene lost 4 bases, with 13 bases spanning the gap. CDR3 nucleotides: TGTGCCAGCACCTTCGGGCTCGGCACTGAAGCTTTCTTT. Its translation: CASTFGLGTEAFF.

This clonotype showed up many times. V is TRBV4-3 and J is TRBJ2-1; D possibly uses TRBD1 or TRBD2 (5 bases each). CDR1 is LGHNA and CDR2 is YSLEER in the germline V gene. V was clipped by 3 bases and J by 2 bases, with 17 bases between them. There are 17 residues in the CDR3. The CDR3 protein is CASSHGAGASTYNEQFF. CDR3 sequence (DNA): TGCGCCAGCAGCCACGGGGCCGGGGCTTCTACCTACAATGAGCAGTTCTTC.

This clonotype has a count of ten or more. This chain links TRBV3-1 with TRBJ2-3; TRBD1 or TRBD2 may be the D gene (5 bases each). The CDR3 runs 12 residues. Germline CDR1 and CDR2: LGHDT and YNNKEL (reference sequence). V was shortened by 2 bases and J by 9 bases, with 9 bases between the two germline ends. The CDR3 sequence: CASSQIGGTQYF. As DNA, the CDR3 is TGTGCCAGCAGCCAAATTGGGGGAACGCAGTATTTT.

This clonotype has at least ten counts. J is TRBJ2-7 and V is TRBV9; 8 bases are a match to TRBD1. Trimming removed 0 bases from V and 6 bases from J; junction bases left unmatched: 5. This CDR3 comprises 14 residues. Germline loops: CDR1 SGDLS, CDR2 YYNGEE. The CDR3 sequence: CASSVGGQGSEQYF. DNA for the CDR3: TGTGCCAGCAGCGTAGGCGGACAGGGATCCGAGCAGTACTTC.

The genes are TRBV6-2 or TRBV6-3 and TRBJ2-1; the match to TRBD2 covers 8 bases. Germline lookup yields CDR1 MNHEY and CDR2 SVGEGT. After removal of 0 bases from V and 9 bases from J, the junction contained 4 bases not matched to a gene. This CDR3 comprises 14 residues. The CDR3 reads CASSYSGTRVEQFF. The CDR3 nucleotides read TGTGCCAGCAGTTACTCAGGGACTAGGGTTGAGCAGTTCTTC.

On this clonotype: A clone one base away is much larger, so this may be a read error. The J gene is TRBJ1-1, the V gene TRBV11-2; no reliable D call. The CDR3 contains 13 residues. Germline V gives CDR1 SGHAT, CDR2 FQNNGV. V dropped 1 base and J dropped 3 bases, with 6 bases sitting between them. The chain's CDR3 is CASSLARYTEAFF. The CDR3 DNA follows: TGTGCCAGCAGCTTAGCGCGGTACACTGAAGCTTTCTTT.

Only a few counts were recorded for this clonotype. The CDR3 coding sequence is TGTGCCAGCAGTAAGATGACAGGGGCCTACGAGCAGTACTTC. It specifies CASSKMTGAYEQYF. The chain uses TRBV6-1 and TRBJ2-7; TRBD1 matches at 8 bases. The CDR3 length is 14 residues. Trimming removed 5 bases from V and 2 bases from J; junction bases left unmatched: 5. The germline CDR1 and CDR2 sequences are MNHNS and SASEGT.

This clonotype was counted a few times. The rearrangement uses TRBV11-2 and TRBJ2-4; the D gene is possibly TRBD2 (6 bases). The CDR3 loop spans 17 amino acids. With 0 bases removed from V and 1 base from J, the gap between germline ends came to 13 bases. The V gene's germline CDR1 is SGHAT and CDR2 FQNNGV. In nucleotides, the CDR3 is TGTGCCAGCAGCTTAGACCAGCGGGTTGTGGCCAAAAACATTCAGTACTTC. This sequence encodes CASSLDQRVVAKNIQYF.

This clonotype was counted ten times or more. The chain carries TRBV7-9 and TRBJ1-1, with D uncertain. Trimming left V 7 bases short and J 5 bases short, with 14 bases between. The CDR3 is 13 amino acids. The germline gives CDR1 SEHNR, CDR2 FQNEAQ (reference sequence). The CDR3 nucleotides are TGTGCCAGCACGGCAGGCCTGGGAACTGAAGCTTTCTTT. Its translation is CASTAGLGTEAFF.

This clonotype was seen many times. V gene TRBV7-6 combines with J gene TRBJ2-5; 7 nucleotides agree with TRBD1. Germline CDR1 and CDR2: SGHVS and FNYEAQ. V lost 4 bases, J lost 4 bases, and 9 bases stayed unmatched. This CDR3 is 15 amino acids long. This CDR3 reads CASSSWTGLRETQYF. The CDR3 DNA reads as TGTGCCAGCAGCTCATGGACAGGTTTAAGAGAGACCCAGTACTTC. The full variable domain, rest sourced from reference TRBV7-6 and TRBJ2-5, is GAGVSQSPRYKVTKRGQDVALRCDPISGHVSLYWYRQALGQGPEFLTYFNYEAQQDKSGLPNDRFSAERPEGSISTLTIQRTEQRDSAMYRCASSSWTGLRETQYFGPGTRLLVL.